This TCR beta chain emerged from a study of molecular identifiers for immune sequencing clone quantification. This clonotype has just a few counts. Germline CDR1 and CDR2: SQVTM and ANQGSEA. This CDR3 is built from 12 residues. The V and J ends lost 2 bases and 5 bases respectively, with 6 bases between them. TCRdb independently ran MiXCR on the PCR reads; one entry per CDR3 protein. The top ten hold about 0.93% of the sample, which has fewer than 30,000 distinct CDR3 sequences, roughly a sixth seen once. The sequence derives from a human donor in good health. Some libraries in this study had Jurkat cell RNA spiked in. The chain is built from TRBV29-1 and TRBJ2-2; TRBD2 is a possible D gene (5 bases). Sequenced sample: naive CD8+ T cells from blood, with Jurkat cell RNA spiked in. Subset meaning: FACS-sorted CD8+CD4-CCR7+CD45RA+ naive T cells. The CDR3 region is CSVERDTGELFF. The DNA of the CDR3 is TGCAGCGTTGAACGGGATACCGGGGAGCTGTTTTTT.